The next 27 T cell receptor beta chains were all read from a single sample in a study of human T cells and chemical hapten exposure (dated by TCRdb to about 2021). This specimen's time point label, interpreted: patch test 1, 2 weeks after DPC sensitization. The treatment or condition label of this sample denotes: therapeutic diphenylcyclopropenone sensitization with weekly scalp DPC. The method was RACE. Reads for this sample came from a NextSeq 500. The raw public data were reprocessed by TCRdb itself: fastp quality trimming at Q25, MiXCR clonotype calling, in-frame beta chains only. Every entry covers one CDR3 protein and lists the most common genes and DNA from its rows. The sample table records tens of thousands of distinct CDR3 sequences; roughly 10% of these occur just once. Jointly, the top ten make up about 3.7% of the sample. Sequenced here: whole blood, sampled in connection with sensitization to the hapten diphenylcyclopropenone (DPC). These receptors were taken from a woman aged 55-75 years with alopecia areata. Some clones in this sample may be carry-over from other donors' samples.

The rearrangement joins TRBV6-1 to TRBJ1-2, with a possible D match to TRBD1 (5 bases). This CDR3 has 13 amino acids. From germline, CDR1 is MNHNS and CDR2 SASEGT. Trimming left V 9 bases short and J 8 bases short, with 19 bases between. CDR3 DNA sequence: TGTGCCAGGACTGAGGGTCAGGGCTTCGGCTACACCTTC. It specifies CARTEGQGFGYTF.

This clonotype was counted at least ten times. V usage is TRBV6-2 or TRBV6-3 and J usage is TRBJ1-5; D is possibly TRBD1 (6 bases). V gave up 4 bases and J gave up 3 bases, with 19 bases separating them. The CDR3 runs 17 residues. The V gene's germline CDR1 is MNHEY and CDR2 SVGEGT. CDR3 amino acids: CASSFPGGAGANQPQHF. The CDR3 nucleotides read TGTGCCAGCAGTTTCCCGGGGGGGGCCGGGGCCAATCAGCCCCAGCATTTT.

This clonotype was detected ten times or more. Here the CDR3 reads CASSLPGSQVRTDTQYF. The CDR3 nucleotides are TGTGCCAGCTCACTCCCGGGGTCACAGGTCAGAACAGATACGCAGTATTTT. V and J are TRBV18 and TRBJ2-3; D may be TRBD1 or TRBD2 (5 bases each). Germline lookup yields CDR1 KGHSH and CDR2 LQKENI. Deletions cut 4 bases from V and 3 bases from J, with 20 bases between. This CDR3 region has 17 residues.

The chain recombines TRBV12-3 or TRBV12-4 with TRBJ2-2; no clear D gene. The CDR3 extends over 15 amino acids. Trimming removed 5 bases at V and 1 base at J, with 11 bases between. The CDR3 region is CASSGVRQNTGELFF. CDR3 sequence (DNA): TGTGCCAGCAGTGGGGTCCGGCAGAACACCGGGGAGCTGTTTTTT.

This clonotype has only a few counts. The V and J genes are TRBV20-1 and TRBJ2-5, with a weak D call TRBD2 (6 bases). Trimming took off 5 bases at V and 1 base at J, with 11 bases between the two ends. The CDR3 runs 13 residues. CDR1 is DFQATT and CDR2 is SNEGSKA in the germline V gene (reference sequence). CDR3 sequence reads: CSARGRLQETQYF. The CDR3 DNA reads TGCAGTGCTCGGGGGAGACTCCAAGAGACCCAGTACTTC.

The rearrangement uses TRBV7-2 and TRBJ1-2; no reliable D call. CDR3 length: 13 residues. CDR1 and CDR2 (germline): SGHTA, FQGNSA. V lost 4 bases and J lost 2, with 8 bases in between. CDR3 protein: CASSSPNNYGYTF. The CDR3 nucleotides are TGTGCCAGCAGCTCCCCAAACAACTATGGCTACACCTTC.

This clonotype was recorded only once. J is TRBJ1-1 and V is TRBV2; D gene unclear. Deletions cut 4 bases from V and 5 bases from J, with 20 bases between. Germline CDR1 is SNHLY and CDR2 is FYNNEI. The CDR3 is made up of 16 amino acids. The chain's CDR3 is CASSVRTVFLGTEAFF. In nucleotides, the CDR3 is TGTGCCAGCAGTGTCAGGACTGTCTTTTTGGGAACTGAAGCTTTCTTT.

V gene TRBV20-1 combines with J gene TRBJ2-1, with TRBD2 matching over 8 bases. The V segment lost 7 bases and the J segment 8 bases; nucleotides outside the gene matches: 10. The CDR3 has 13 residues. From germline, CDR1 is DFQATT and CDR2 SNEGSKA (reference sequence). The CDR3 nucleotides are TGCAGTGGGACGGGGGGGCCGCCCGATGAGCAGTTCTTC. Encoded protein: CSGTGGPPDEQFF.

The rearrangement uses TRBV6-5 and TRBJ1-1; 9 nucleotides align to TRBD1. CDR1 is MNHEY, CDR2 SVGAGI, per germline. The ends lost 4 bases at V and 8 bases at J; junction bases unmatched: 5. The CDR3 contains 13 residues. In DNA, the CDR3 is TGTGCCAGCAGTTCTCCCGGGACAGGGGAAGCTTTCTTT. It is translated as CASSSPGTGEAFF.

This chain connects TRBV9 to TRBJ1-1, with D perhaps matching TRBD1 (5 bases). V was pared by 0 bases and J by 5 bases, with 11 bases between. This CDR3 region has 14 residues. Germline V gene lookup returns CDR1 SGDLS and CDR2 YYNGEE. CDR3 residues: CASSVAPGETEAFF. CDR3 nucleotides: TGTGCCAGCAGCGTAGCTCCGGGGGAAACTGAAGCTTTCTTT.

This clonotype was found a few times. Written as DNA, the CDR3 is TGTGCCAGCTCACCACCTGCGGGGGAGGGCAATGAGCAGTTCTTC. Protein sequence: CASSPPAGEGNEQFF. The V and J genes are TRBV18 and TRBJ2-1; TRBD2 aligns across 7 bases. This CDR3 has 15 amino acids. Trimming removed 0 bases from V and 6 bases from J; junction bases left unmatched: 5. Germline lookup yields CDR1 KGHSH and CDR2 LQKENI.

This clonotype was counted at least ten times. CDR3 region: CASSLFMGGTDTQYF. In DNA, the CDR3 is TGTGCCAGCAGCTTGTTTATGGGGGGCACAGATACGCAGTATTTT. V is TRBV5-4 and J is TRBJ2-3; possibly TRBD1 or TRBD2 for D (5 bases each). The V end lost 1 base, the J end lost 1 base, and 10 bases lay between the germline ends. The germline V gene has CDR1 SGHNT and CDR2 YYREEE (reference sequence). There are 15 residues in the CDR3.

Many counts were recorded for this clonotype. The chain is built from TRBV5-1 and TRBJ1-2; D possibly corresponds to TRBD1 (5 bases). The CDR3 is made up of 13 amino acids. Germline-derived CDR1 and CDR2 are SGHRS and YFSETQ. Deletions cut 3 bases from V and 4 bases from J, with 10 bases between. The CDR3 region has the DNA TGCGCCAGCAGCTGGGGCGGGGGCTATGGCTACACCTTC. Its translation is CASSWGGGYGYTF.

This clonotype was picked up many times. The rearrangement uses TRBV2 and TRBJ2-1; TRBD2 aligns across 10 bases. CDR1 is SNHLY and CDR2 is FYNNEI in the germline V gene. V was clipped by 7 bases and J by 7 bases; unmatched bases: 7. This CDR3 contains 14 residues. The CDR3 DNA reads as TGTGCCAGCATACTAAGCGGGGGGGCGAATGAGCAGTTCTTC. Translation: CASILSGGANEQFF.

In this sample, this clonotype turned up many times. CDR3: CASSQGSWLGEQFF. The CDR3 coding sequence is TGTGCCAGCAGCCAGGGGTCATGGTTGGGTGAGCAGTTCTTC. V usage is TRBV3-1 and J usage is TRBJ2-1; D not certain. The V end was cut by 3 bases, the J end by 9 bases, with 15 bases between. Germline V gene sequence: CDR1 LGHDT, CDR2 YNNKEL (reference sequence). CDR3 length: 14 amino acids.

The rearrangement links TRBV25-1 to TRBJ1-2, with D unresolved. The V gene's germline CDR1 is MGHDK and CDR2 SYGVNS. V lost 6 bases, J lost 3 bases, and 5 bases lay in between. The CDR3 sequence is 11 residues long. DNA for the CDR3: TGTGCCAGCAGGGGCGACTATGGCTACACCTTC. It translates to CASRGDYGYTF.

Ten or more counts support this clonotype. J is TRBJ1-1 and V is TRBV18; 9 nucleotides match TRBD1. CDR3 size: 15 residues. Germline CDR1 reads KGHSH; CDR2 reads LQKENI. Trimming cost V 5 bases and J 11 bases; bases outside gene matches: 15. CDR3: CASSSTGGEAANAFF. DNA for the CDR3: TGTGCCAGCTCAAGCACAGGGGGCGAGGCGGCGAATGCTTTCTTT.

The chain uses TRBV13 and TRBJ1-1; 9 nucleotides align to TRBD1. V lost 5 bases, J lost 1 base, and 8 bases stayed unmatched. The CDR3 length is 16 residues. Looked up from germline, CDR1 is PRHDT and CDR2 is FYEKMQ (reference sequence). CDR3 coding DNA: TGTGCCAGCAGCCTTAACAGGGGGCGCGGGAACACTGAAGCTTTCTTT. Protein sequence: CASSLNRGRGNTEAFF. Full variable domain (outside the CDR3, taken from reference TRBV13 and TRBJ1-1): AAGVIQSPRHLIKEKRETATLKCYPIPRHDTVYWYQQGPGQDPQFLISFYEKMQSDKGSIPDRFSAQQFSDYHSELNMSSLELGDSALYFCASSLNRGRGNTEAFFGQGTRLTVV.

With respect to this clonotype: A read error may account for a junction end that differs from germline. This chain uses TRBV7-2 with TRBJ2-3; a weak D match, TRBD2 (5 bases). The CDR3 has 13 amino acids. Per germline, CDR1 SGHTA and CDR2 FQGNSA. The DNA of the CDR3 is TGTGCCAGCAGCTTAAGATGGAGCGGAACCCCAGATTTT. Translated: CASSLRWSGTPDF.

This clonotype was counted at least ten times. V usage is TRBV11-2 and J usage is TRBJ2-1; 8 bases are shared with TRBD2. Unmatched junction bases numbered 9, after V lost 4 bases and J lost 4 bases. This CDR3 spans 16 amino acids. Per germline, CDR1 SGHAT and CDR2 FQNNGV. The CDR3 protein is CASSSPGGAGYNEQFF. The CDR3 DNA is TGTGCCAGCAGCTCCCCCGGGGGGGCGGGTTACAATGAGCAGTTCTTC.

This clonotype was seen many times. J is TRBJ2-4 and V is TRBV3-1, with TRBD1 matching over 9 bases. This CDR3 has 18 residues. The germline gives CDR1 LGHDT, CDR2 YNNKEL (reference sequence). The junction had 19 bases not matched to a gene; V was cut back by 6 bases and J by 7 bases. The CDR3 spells CASSGTGTGKLRGNIQYF. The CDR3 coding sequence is TGTGCCAGCAGTGGTACCGGGACAGGGAAATTGCGGGGGAACATTCAGTACTTC.

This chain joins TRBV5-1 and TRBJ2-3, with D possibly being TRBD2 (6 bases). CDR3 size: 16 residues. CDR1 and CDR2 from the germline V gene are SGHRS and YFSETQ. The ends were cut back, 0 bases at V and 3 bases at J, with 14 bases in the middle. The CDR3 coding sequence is TGCGCCAGCAGCTTGGGGGCAGGAGGGTGGACAGATACGCAGTATTTT. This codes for CASSLGAGGWTDTQYF.

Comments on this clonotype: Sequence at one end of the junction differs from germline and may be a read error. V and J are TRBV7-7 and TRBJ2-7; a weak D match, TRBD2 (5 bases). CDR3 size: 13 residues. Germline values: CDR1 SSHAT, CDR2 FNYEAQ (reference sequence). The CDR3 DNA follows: TGTGCTAGCAGCGCATCGGGGTACAGAGAGCAGTACTTC. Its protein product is CASSASGYREQYF.

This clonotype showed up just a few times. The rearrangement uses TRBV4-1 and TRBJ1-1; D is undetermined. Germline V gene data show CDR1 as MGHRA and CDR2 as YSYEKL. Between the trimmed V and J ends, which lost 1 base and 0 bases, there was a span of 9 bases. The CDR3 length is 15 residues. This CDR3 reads CASSQVARMNTEAFF. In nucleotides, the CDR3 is TGCGCCAGCAGCCAAGTCGCTCGAATGAACACTGAAGCTTTCTTT.

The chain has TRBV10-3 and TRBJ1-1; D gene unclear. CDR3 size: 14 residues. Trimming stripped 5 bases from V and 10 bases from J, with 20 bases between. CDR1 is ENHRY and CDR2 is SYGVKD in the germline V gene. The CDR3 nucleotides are TGTGCCATCAGTAAGACGACTCCCCACGTAGGAGCTTTCTTT. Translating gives CAISKTTPHVGAFF.

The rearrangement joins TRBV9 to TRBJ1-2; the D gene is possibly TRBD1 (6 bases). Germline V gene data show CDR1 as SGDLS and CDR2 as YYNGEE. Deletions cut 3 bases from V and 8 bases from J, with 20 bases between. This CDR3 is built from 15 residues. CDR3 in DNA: TGTGCCAGCAGCGCGGCCCCCTTTCAGGGGCACGGCTACACCTTC. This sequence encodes CASSAAPFQGHGYTF.

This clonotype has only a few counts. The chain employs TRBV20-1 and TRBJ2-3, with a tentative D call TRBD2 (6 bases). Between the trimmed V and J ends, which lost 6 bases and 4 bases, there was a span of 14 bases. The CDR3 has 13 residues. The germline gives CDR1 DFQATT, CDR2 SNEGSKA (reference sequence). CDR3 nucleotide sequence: TGCAGTGCGCCCGGGGGTTTGGCAGATACGCAGTATTTT. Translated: CSAPGGLADTQYF.